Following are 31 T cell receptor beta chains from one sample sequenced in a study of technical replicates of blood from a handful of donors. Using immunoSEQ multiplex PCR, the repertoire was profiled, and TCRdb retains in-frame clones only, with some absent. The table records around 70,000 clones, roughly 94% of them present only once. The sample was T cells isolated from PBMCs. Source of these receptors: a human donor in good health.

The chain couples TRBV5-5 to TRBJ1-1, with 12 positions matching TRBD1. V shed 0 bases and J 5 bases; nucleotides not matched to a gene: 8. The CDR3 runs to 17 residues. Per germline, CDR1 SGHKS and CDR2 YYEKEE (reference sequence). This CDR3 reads CASSLEGQGAGGTEAFF. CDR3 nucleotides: TGTGCCAGCAGCTTGGAGGGACAGGGGGCTGGAGGGACTGAAGCTTTCTTT.

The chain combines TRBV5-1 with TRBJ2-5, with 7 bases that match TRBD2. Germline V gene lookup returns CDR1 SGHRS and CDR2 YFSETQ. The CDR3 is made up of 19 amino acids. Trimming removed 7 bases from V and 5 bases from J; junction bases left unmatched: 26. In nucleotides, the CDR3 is TGCGCCAGCGCCGAAATGCCAGTTAAGACTAGCTTTTTAACGGAGACCCAGTACTTC. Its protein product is CASAEMPVKTSFLTETQYF.

The CDR3 region has the DNA TGTGCCAGCAGTCACTACCCTAGGGGTAACGACTACGAGCAGTACTTC. It encodes CASSHYPRGNDYEQYF. The chain joins TRBV6-5 to TRBJ2-7; TRBD1 might be the D (5 bases). V was shortened by 5 bases and J by 3 bases, with 20 bases between the two germline ends. The CDR3 extends over 16 amino acids. Germline CDR1 reads MNHEY; CDR2 reads SVGAGI.

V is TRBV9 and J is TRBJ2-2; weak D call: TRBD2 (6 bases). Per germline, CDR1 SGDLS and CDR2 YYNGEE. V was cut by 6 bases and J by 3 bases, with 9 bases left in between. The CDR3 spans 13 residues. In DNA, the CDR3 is TGTGCCAGCACGGCGGGATACACCGGGGAGCTGTTTTTT. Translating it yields CASTAGYTGELFF.

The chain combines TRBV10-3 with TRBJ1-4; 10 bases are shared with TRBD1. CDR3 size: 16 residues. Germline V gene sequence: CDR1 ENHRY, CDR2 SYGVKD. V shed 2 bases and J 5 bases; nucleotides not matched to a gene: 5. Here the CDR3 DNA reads TGTGCCATCAGTGAGACCCCGGGACAGGGGAATGAAAAACTGTTTTTT. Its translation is CAISETPGQGNEKLFF.

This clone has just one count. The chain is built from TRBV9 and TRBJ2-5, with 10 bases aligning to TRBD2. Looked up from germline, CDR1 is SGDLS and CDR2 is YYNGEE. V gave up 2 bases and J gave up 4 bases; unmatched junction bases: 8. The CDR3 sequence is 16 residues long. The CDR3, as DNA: TGTGCCAGCAGCGTGACTCTAGCGGGAGAGAGAGAGACCCAGTACTTC. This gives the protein CASSVTLAGERETQYF.

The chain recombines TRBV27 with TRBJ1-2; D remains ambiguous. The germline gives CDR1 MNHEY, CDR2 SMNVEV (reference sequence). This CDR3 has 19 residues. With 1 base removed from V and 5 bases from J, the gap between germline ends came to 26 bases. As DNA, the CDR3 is TGTGCCAGCAGTTTATTTAATGTCATACGCGGGAAATCATATTATGGCTACACCTTC. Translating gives CASSLFNVIRGKSYYGYTF.

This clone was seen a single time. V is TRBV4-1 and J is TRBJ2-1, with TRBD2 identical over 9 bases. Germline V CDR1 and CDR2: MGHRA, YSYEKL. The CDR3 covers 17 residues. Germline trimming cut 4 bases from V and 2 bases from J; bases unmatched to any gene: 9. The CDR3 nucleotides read TGCGCCAGCAGCCCCTGGGTAGCGGGGGATACCTACAATGAGCAGTTCTTC. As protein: CASSPWVAGDTYNEQFF.

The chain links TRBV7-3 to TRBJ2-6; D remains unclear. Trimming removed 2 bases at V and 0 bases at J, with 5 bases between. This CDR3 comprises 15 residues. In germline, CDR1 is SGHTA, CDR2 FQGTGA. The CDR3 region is CASSLEPSGANVLTF. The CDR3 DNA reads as TGTGCCAGCAGCTTAGAGCCCTCTGGGGCCAACGTCCTGACTTTC.

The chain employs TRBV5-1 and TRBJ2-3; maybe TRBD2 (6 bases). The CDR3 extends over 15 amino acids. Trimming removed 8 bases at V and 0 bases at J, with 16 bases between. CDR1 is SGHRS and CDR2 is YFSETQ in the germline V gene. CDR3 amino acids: CASSPERASTDTQYF. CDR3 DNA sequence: TGCGCCAGTAGCCCAGAGCGGGCCAGCACAGATACGCAGTATTTT.

Here the CDR3 DNA reads TGTGCCAGCAGCTTTAGCGGGACCAACAATGAGCAGTTCTTC. It is translated as CASSFSGTNNEQFF. V and J are TRBV7-2 and TRBJ2-1; 8 bases are a match to TRBD2. The CDR3 has 14 amino acids. The trim removed 3 bases at V and 5 bases at J, leaving 3 bases unmatched. Germline-derived CDR1 and CDR2 are SGHTA and FQGNSA.

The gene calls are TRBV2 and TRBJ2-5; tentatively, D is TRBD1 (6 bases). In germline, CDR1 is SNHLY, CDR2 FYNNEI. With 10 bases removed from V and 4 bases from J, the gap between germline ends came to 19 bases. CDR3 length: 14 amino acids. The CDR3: CATQLQGVRETQYF. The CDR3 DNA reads TGTGCCACCCAACTACAGGGTGTAAGAGAGACCCAGTACTTC.

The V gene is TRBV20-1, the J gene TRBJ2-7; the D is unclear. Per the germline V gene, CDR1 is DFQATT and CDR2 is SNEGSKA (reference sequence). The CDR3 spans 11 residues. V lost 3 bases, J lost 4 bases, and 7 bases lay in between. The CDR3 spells CSASQTYEQYF. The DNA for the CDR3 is TGCAGTGCTAGTCAGACATACGAGCAGTACTTC.

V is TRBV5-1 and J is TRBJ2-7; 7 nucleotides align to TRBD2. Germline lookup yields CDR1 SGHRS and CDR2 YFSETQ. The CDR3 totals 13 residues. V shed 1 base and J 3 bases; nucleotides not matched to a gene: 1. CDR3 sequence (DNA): TGCGCCAGCAGCTTGTCTAGCGGCTACGAGCAGTACTTC. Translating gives CASSLSSGYEQYF.

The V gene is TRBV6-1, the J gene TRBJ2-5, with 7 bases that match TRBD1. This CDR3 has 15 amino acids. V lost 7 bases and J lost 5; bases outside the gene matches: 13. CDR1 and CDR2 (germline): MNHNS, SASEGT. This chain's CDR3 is CASITLTGKRETQYF. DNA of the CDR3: TGTGCCAGCATTACCTTGACAGGGAAGAGGGAGACCCAGTACTTC.

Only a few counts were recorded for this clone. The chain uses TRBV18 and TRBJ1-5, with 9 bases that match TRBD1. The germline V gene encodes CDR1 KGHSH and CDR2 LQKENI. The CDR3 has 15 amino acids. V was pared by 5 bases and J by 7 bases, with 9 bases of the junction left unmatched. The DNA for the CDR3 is TGTGCCAGCTCAGGCACAGGGGGCGTAGACCAGCCCCAGCATTTT. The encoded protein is CASSGTGGVDQPQHF.

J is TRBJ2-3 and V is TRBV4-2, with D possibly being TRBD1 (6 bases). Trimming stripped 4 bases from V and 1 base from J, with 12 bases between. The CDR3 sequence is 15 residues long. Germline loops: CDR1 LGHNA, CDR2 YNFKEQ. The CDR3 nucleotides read TGTGCCAGCAGCCCTAATGGACAGCGCACAGATACGCAGTATTTT. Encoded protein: CASSPNGQRTDTQYF.

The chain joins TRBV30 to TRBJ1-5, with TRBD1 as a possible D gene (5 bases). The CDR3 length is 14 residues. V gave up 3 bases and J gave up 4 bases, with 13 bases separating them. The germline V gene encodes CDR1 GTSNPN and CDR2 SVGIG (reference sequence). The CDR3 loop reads CAWRSTGLNQPQHF. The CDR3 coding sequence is TGTGCCTGGAGATCTACAGGACTAAATCAGCCCCAGCATTTT.

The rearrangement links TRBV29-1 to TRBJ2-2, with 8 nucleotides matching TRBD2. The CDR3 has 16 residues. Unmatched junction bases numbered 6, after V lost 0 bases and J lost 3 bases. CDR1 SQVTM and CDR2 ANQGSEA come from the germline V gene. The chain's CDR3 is CSVEDRGGRYTGELFF. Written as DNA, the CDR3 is TGCAGCGTTGAAGATCGGGGGGGCCGATACACCGGGGAGCTGTTTTTT.

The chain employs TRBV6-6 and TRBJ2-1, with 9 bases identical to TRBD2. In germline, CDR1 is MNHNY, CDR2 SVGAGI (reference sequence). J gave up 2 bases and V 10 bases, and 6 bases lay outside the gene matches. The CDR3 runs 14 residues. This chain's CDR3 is CATDSGSPYNEQFF. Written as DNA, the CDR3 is TGTGCCACCGATAGCGGGAGTCCCTACAATGAGCAGTTCTTC.

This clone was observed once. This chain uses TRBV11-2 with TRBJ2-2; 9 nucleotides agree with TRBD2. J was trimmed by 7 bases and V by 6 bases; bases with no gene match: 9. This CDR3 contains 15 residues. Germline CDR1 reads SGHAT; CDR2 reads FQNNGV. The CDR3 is CASRSGLAGFGELFF. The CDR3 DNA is TGTGCCAGCAGGTCGGGGCTAGCGGGGTTCGGGGAGCTGTTTTTT. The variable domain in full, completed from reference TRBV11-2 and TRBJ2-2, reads EAGVAQSPRYKIIEKRQSVAFWCNPISGHATLYWYQQILGQGPKLLIQFQNNGVVDDSQLPKDRFSAERLKGVDSTLKIQPAKLEDSAVYLCASRSGLAGFGELFFGEGSRLTVL.

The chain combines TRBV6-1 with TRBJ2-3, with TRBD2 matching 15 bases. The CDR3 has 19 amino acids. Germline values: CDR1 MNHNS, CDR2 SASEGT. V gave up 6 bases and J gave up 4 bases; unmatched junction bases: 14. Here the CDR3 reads CASSESRTSGRGFADTQYF. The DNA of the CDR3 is TGTGCCAGCAGCGAATCGAGGACTAGCGGGAGGGGGTTTGCAGATACGCAGTATTTT.

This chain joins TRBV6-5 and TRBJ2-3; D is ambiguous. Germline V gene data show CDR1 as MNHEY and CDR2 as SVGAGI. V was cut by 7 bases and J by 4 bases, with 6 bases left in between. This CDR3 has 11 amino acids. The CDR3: CASKRADTQYF. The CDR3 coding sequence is TGTGCCAGCAAACGGGCAGATACGCAGTATTTT.

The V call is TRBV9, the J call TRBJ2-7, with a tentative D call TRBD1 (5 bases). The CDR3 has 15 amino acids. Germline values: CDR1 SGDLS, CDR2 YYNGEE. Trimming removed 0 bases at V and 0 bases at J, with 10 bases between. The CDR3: CASSVGGDSSYEQYF. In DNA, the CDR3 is TGTGCCAGCAGCGTAGGGGGCGATAGCTCCTACGAGCAGTACTTC. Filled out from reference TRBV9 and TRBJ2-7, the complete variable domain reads DSGVTQTPKHLITATGQRVTLRCSPRSGDLSVYWYQQSLDQGLQFLIQYYNGEERAKGNILERFSAQQFPDLHSELNLSSLELGDSALYFCASSVGGDSSYEQYFGPGTRLTVT.

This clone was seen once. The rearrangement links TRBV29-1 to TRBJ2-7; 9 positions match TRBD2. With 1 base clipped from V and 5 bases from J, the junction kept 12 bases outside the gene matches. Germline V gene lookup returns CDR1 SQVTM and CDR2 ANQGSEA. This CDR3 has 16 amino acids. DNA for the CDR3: TGCAGCGTTGAAGGTTTGGGTAGCGGGAGCATTCACGAGCAGTACTTC. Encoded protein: CSVEGLGSGSIHEQYF.

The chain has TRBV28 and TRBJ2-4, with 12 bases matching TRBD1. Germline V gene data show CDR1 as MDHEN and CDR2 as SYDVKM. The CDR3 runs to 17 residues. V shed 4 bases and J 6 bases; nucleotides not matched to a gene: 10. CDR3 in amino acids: CASSSRRDRGRLNIQYF. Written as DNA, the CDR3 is TGTGCCAGCAGTTCGCGCCGGGACAGGGGGCGATTAAACATTCAGTACTTC. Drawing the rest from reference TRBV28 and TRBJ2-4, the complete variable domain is DVKVTQSSRYLVKRTGEKVFLECVQDMDHENMFWYRQDPGLGLRLIYFSYDVKMKEKGDIPEGYSVSREKKERFSLILESASTNQTSMYLCASSSRRDRGRLNIQYFGAGTRLSVL.

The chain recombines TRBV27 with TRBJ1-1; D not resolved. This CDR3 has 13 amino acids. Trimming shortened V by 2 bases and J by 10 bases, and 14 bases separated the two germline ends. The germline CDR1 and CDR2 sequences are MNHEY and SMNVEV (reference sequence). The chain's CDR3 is CASSLIEAGVAFF. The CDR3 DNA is TGTGCCAGCAGTTTAATCGAGGCCGGCGTAGCTTTCTTT.

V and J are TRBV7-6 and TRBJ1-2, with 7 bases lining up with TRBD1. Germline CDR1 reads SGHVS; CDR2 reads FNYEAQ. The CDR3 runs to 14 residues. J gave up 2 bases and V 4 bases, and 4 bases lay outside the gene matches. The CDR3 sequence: CASSSLGQNYGYTF. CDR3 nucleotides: TGTGCCAGCAGCTCCTTGGGACAGAACTATGGCTACACCTTC.

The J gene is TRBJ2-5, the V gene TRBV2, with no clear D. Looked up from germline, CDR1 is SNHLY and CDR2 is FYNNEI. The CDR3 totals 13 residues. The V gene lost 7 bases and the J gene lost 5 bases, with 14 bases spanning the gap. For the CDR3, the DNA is TGTGCCAGCAAGACATGGTTCGAGGAGACCCAGTACTTC. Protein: CASKTWFEETQYF.

The CDR3 DNA reads TGTGCCAGCAGTGACAGGAGCTCCTACAATGAGCAGTTCTTC. As protein: CASSDRSSYNEQFF. This chain uses TRBV6-5 with TRBJ2-1; perhaps TRBD1 as D (6 bases). Germline CDR1 and CDR2: MNHEY and SVGAGI. Between the trimmed V and J ends, which lost 5 bases and 0 bases, there was a span of 8 bases. CDR3 length equals 14 residues.

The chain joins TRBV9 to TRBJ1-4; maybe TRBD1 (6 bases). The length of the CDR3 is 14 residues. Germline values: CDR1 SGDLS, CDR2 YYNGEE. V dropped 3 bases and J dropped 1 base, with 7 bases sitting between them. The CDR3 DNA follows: TGTGCCAGCAGCGAGGGGGTAACTAATGAAAAACTGTTTTTT. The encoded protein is CASSEGVTNEKLFF.